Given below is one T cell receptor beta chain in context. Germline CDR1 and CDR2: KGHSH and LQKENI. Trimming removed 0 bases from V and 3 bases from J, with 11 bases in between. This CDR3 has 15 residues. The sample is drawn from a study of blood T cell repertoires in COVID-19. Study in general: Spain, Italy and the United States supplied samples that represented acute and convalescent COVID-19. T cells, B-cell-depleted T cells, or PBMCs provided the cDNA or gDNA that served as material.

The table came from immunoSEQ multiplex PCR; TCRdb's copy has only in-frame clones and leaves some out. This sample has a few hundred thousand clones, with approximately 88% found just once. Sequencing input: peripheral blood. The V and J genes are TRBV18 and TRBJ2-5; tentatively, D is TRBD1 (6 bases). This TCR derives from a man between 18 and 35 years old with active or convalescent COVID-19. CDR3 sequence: CASSPPARGKETQYF. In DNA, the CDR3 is TGTGCCAGCTCACCACCGGCTAGGGGGAAAGAGACCCAGTACTTC.